Shown below are 24 T cell receptor beta chains from a single sample sequenced in a study of blood T cell repertoires in COVID-19. The table came from immunoSEQ multiplex PCR; TCRdb's copy has only in-frame clones and leaves some out. The sample holds about 220,000 clones, about 88% seen once. Source material: peripheral blood. The receptors originated from a man between 45 and 60 years old who had recovered from COVID-19.

V is TRBV4-2 and J is TRBJ2-7; 7 bases map to TRBD2. The CDR3 is 16 residues long. Germline V gene data show CDR1 as LGHNA and CDR2 as YNFKEQ. V was clipped by 0 bases and J by 7 bases; unmatched bases: 12. DNA for the CDR3: TGTGCCAGCAGCCAAGAAGGGGAGGGAGGGCCGGGAGAGCAGTACTTC. As protein: CASSQEGEGGPGEQYF.

The genes are TRBV7-9 and TRBJ2-1, with 9 bases that match TRBD2. This CDR3 has 17 amino acids. Germline values: CDR1 SEHNR, CDR2 FQNEAQ (reference sequence). Trimming took 5 bases from V and 0 from J; bases not matched to a gene: 8. The CDR3 sequence: CASSPQLAGISYNEQFF. In nucleotides, the CDR3 is TGTGCCAGCAGCCCGCAGCTAGCGGGAATCTCCTACAATGAGCAGTTCTTC.

The chain uses TRBV6-4 and TRBJ2-3; maybe TRBD2 (6 bases). The germline CDR1 and CDR2 sequences are MRHNA and SNTAGT. The CDR3 spans 16 residues. V was cut by 5 bases and J by 5 bases, with 20 bases left in between. The CDR3 is CASSPSPGVTRDTQYF. The CDR3 DNA sequence: TGTGCCAGCAGTCCATCGCCGGGAGTGACAAGAGATACGCAGTATTTT.

The rearrangement links TRBV29-1 to TRBJ2-1, with 8 bases identical to TRBD1. Germline assignment: CDR1 SQVTM and CDR2 ANQGSEA. This CDR3 spans 14 amino acids. The junction had 11 bases not matched to a gene; V was cut back by 5 bases and J by 8 bases. The DNA of the CDR3 is TGCAGCGTTCAGGTTCGACAGGGGTACGATGAGCAGTTCTTC. It translates to CSVQVRQGYDEQFF.

The chain links TRBV12-3 or TRBV12-4 to TRBJ2-7; 7 nucleotides agree with TRBD2. V was clipped by 6 bases and J by 0 bases; unmatched bases: 2. The CDR3 is made up of 13 amino acids. The CDR3 nucleotides are TGTGCCAGCAGCAGGGACTACTCCTACGAGCAGTACTTC. It codes for CASSRDYSYEQYF.

The chain is built from TRBV28 and TRBJ1-2; no clear D. Germline CDR1 MDHEN, CDR2 SYDVKM. The CDR3 is 15 amino acids. Trimming cost V 6 bases and J 3 bases, with 17 bases left between them. The CDR3 sequence: CASSLPEGRDYGYTF. In DNA, the CDR3 is TGTGCCAGCAGCCTACCAGAAGGGAGAGACTATGGCTACACCTTC.

The chain combines TRBV19 with TRBJ2-1; D is undetermined. CDR3 length: 11 amino acids. The germline V and J ends were trimmed by 5 bases and 6 bases, with 5 bases remaining between them. Germline V gene data show CDR1 as LNHDA and CDR2 as SQIVND (reference sequence). CDR3: CASSPGNEQFF. The CDR3 DNA follows: TGTGCCAGTAGTCCAGGCAATGAGCAGTTCTTC.

This clone has more than one count but fewer than ten. The rearrangement joins TRBV6-5 to TRBJ2-1; 12 bases match TRBD2. Germline lookup yields CDR1 MNHEY and CDR2 SVGAGI. V dropped 6 bases and J dropped 6; count of bases not matched to a gene: 6. The CDR3 runs to 15 residues. The CDR3 DNA reads TGTGCCAGCAGGCCACCGGGACTAGCGGGCAATGAGCAGTTCTTC. Translating gives CASRPPGLAGNEQFF.

The chain uses TRBV6-4 and TRBJ2-2, with 9 bases that match TRBD2. CDR1 and CDR2 (germline): MRHNA, SNTAGT. The CDR3 totals 15 residues. The ends lost 6 bases at V and 5 bases at J; junction bases unmatched: 7. The CDR3 is CASRRTSEGTGELFF. CDR3 coding DNA: TGTGCCAGCAGGCGGACTAGCGAAGGAACCGGGGAGCTGTTTTTT.

The CDR3 DNA reads as TGTGCCAGCAGCCAGGGACAGGGGGCGTCCTACGAGCAGTACTTC. As protein: CASSQGQGASYEQYF. The J gene is TRBJ2-7, the V gene TRBV7-2, with 12 bases identical to TRBD1. With V trimmed by 5 bases and J by 1 base, 3 bases remained unmatched. CDR1 SGHTA and CDR2 FQGNSA come from the germline V gene. The CDR3 length is 15 residues.

This clone was seen ten or more times. The chain uses TRBV28 and TRBJ1-4; TRBD1 might be the D (6 bases). Trimming pared 6 bases from V and 8 bases from J, leaving 19 bases between. The CDR3 loop spans 15 amino acids. CDR1 and CDR2 from the germline V gene are MDHEN and SYDVKM. In DNA form, the CDR3 reads TGTGCCAGCAGCCCACAGGGATGGTATCGGGAAAAACTGTTTTTT. Encoded protein: CASSPQGWYREKLFF. The full variable domain, completed using reference TRBV28 and TRBJ1-4, is DVKVTQSSRYLVKRTGEKVFLECVQDMDHENMFWYRQDPGLGLRLIYFSYDVKMKEKGDIPEGYSVSREKKERFSLILESASTNQTSMYLCASSPQGWYREKLFFGSGTQLSVL.

The chain joins TRBV7-9 to TRBJ2-3; 7 positions match TRBD2. The V gene end was trimmed by 5 bases and the J gene end by 13 bases; junction bases not matched to a gene: 12. Germline lookup yields CDR1 SEHNR and CDR2 FQNEAQ (reference sequence). This CDR3 spans 13 amino acids. CDR3 coding DNA: TGTGCCAGCAGCCCTCCTGGGGACTATCCGAAGTATTTT. Translated: CASSPPGDYPKYF.

The rearrangement uses TRBV4-2 and TRBJ2-7, with 10 bases that match TRBD2. Germline assignment: CDR1 LGHNA and CDR2 YNFKEQ. CDR3 size: 15 residues. V trimming: 1 base; J trimming: 4 bases; junction bases outside the gene matches: 4. The DNA of the CDR3 is TGTGCCAGCAGCCAAGCGGCTAGCGGGAGTTACGAGCAGTACTTC. It specifies CASSQAASGSYEQYF.

The chain couples TRBV9 to TRBJ2-1, with D possibly TRBD1 on 6 matching bases. The CDR3 is 16 residues long. V was clipped by 3 bases and J by 3 bases, with 16 bases between them. CDR1 and CDR2 from the germline V gene are SGDLS and YYNGEE. CDR3 DNA: TGTGCCAGCAGCGCGGGCTCAGGGGTGGTCTACAATGAGCAGTTCTTC. Translated: CASSAGSGVVYNEQFF.

J is TRBJ1-2 and V is TRBV7-2, with D possibly matching TRBD1 (6 bases). From germline, CDR1 is SGHTA and CDR2 FQGNSA. The V and J ends lost 5 bases and 4 bases respectively, with 14 bases between them. The CDR3 consists of 14 residues. CDR3 bases: TGTGCCAGCAGCCCGGACAGTGGATTCTATGGCTACACCTTC. Amino acids: CASSPDSGFYGYTF.

The rearrangement uses TRBV7-9 and TRBJ2-5; weak D call: TRBD2 (6 bases). Trimming removed 6 bases at V and 1 base at J, with 15 bases between. Germline V gene lookup returns CDR1 SEHNR and CDR2 FQNEAQ (reference sequence). The CDR3 is 15 residues long. DNA of the CDR3: TGTGCCAGCAGGGCACTAGCTTTTACCCAAGAGACCCAGTACTTC. Its protein is CASRALAFTQETQYF.

The genes are TRBV6-1 and TRBJ2-2; 7 nucleotides align to TRBD2. The germline gives CDR1 MNHNS, CDR2 SASEGT. V was clipped by 3 bases and J by 0 bases; unmatched bases: 4. The CDR3 is made up of 16 amino acids. CDR3 DNA: TGTGCCAGCAGTGATGTAGCGGGCTCGAACACCGGGGAGCTGTTTTTT. Protein: CASSDVAGSNTGELFF.

The rearrangement joins TRBV7-2 to TRBJ2-7, with 14 nucleotides matching TRBD2. The CDR3 loop spans 14 amino acids. The ends lost 5 bases at V and 9 bases at J; junction bases unmatched: 6. Germline V gene data show CDR1 as SGHTA and CDR2 as FQGNSA. The CDR3 spells CASSPGLAGVSQYF. The DNA for the CDR3 is TGTGCCAGCAGCCCGGGACTAGCGGGAGTCTCGCAGTACTTC.

The V gene is TRBV4-1, the J gene TRBJ2-2; 8 positions match TRBD1. Trimming removed 3 bases from V and 5 bases from J; junction bases left unmatched: 8. The length of the CDR3 is 16 residues. Germline V gene lookup returns CDR1 MGHRA and CDR2 YSYEKL. CDR3 amino acids: CASSQSQGAGTGELFF. The CDR3 coding sequence is TGCGCCAGCAGCCAGTCCCAGGGGGCGGGAACCGGGGAGCTGTTTTTT.

V is TRBV7-9 and J is TRBJ2-5; D may be TRBD2 (5 bases). This CDR3 has 15 residues. V lost 0 bases and J 5 bases, leaving 13 bases between the germline ends. CDR1 and CDR2 (germline): SEHNR, FQNEAQ (reference sequence). CDR3 nucleotides: TGTGCCAGCAGCTTAGCCTCGGGATCGAGGGAGACCCAGTACTTC. Translation: CASSLASGSRETQYF.

This clone was observed a single time. This sequence joins TRBV24-1 and TRBJ1-5, with D unresolved. This CDR3 region has 15 residues. Trimming removed 9 bases from V and 0 bases from J, with 14 bases in between. Germline lookup yields CDR1 KGHDR and CDR2 SFDVKD. CDR3 region: CATSGGRYSNQPQHF. In DNA form, the CDR3 reads TGTGCCACCTCCGGAGGGCGGTATAGCAATCAGCCCCAGCATTTT.

This clone was seen ten or more times. This chain connects TRBV6-4 to TRBJ2-1, with 7 bases identical to TRBD1. Trimming took 4 bases from V and 7 from J; bases not matched to a gene: 13. This CDR3 has 16 amino acids. Germline CDR1 and CDR2: MRHNA and SNTAGT. CDR3 in amino acids: CASSVTGTEGSNEQFF. CDR3 in DNA: TGTGCCAGCAGTGTGACCGGGACAGAGGGCTCGAATGAGCAGTTCTTC.

The chain links TRBV9 to TRBJ2-1; TRBD2 matches 7 bases. This CDR3 comprises 16 residues. The junction had 14 bases not matched to a gene; V was cut back by 4 bases and J by 7 bases. The germline gives CDR1 SGDLS, CDR2 YYNGEE. CDR3 in amino acids: CASSPPGGSVQNEQFF. In nucleotides, the CDR3 is TGTGCCAGCAGCCCCCCCGGCGGGAGTGTGCAGAATGAGCAGTTCTTC.

The chain employs TRBV5-4 and TRBJ2-3; 11 bases are a match to TRBD2. This CDR3 contains 17 residues. The V gene's germline CDR1 is SGHNT and CDR2 YYREEE (reference sequence). Trimming removed 3 bases from V and 0 bases from J; junction bases left unmatched: 6. The CDR3 coding sequence is TGTGCCAGCAGCTCAACCGGGACTAGCGGTAGCACAGATACGCAGTATTTT. It is translated as CASSSTGTSGSTDTQYF.